This T cell receptor (beta chain) is from a study of cytotoxic CD8 clonotypes in ibrutinib-treated CLL. Per the germline V gene, CDR1 is SGHDN and CDR2 is FVKESK. The ends were cut back, 1 base at V and 7 bases at J, with 8 bases in the middle. The length of the CDR3 is 13 residues. The repertoire was sequenced with immunoSEQ multiplex PCR; TCRdb's copy has only in-frame clones and lacks some. The sample records 200,000 to 250,000 clones, 70% to 75% being singletons. V and J are TRBV14 and TRBJ1-5, with D maybe TRBD1 (5 bases). The source was PBMCs, collected after 12 months of ibrutinib treatment. The clonotype originates from a human donor with chronic lymphocytic leukemia. CDR3 coding DNA: TGTGCCAGCAGCCAAGGGGGGAAACAGCCCCAGCATTTT. Translation gives CASSQGGKQPQHF.